This section outlines one T cell receptor beta chain sequence together with its context. Trimming stripped 1 base from V and 4 bases from J, with 10 bases between. This CDR3 contains 15 residues. From germline, CDR1 is SGHAT and CDR2 FQNNGV. The data were taken from a study of OX40 agonist ivuxolimab in advanced cancers. Profiled with immunoSEQ multiplex PCR; TCRdb holds only in-frame clones, not every one. The sample yields more than 80,000 clones, 85% to 90% seen once. J is TRBJ2-2 and V is TRBV11-2; D may correspond to TRBD1 or TRBD2 (5 bases each). The sequence came from an adult with an advanced solid tumor such as melanoma, head and neck, liver or kidney cancer. Here the sequenced sample was CD4+ or CD8+ T cells sorted from blood, taken in a trial of the OX40 agonist ivuxolimab. The CDR3 nucleotides read TGTGCCAGCAGCTTAGGAGGGGCCAGCACCGGGGAGCTGTTTTTT. Its translation is CASSLGGASTGELFF.